This T cell receptor beta chain is from a study of a mutant IDH1 vaccine in newly diagnosed glioma. About the research overall: There were roughly 60% males and around 40% females among treated patients, whose mean age was about 40 years.

The length of the CDR3 is 17 residues. The V gene's germline CDR1 is SGHRS and CDR2 YFSETQ. V gave up 0 bases and J gave up 6 bases; unmatched junction bases: 11. This clone was counted a single time. Its target is not known. Profiling relied on immunoSEQ multiplex PCR, and the TCRdb table lists in-frame clones only, not all of them. Of about 56,000 clones listed, approximately 87% are singletons. As to time point: week 35, safety follow-up. The content of each vaccine dose was 300 ug of mutant IDH1 20-mer peptide, and topical imiquimod accompanied it. The chain couples TRBV5-1 to TRBJ2-3, with TRBD2 matching 9 bases. The source of this sequence is a man between 40 and 49 years old with glioma. Sample: PBMCs, taken from a glioma patient whose treatment included an IDH1 peptide vaccine. The CDR3 DNA follows: TGCGCCAGCAGCTTGGCCATCAGAGGGACTAGCTTGGATACGCAGTATTTT. It specifies CASSLAIRGTSLDTQYF.